A single T cell receptor (beta chain) is shown here with its context. This clone was recorded once. Its antigen target is currently unknown. Per-nucleotide qualities are absent, and no much larger clonotype sits a single base away. The data derive from a study of blood T cell repertoires in COVID-19 (dated by TCRdb to the early 2020s). Describing the broader study: Samples from collaborators originated in the United States, Italy and Spain and spanned both the acute and convalescent phases of COVID-19. The material from the prospective study consisted of cDNA or gDNA derived from T cells, B-cell-depleted T cells, or PBMCs. Subjects who had been exposed to COVID-19, were actively infected with it, or had recovered from it provided the deeply sampled blood TCRbeta repertoires that made up the dataset. The repertoires were released in a freely available public database intended as a resource for research on the immune response to SARS-CoV-2. Samples were obtained from the ongoing ImmuneRACE study (first 160 participants) and from 1,254 subjects provided by 6 global collaborators. A de-identified subject ID, COVID-19 status, age in years and sex were almost always included in the sample metadata. Where HLA class I and class II types were available, the types were taken from metadata supplied by the sample provider, not from assay-based typing.

TCRbeta CDR3 regions were amplified from genomic DNA by means of the immunoSEQ Assay, a bias-controlled multiplex PCR. The original methods were these. Within the assay, amplification of reference gene primers was used to estimate how many nucleated cells each sample contained. To quantify the absolute abundance of each unique TCRbeta CDR3 rearrangement, sequence reads were collapsed and filtered. Productive Simpson clonality was computed per sample as the square root of Simpson's diversity index over productive rearrangements. In its TCRdb copy, this immuneACCESS table keeps in-frame sequences only and misses some clones. Where compared with another copy, unresolved V genes explain less than half of these, and the others have no known cause. V and J calls and clone size follow that table, whereas D and trimming were derived from the DNA. This sample holds more than 300,000 clones; roughly 90% were observed only once. The top ten clones comprise under 7.5% of the sample.

On the study overall, not on this receptor specifically: Clinical and demographic metadata were provided uncurated, with the amount varying by source and participant.

CDR1 is given as LGHDT and CDR2 as YNNKEL, both from the germline V gene (reference sequence). Its CDR3 holds 15 amino acids, cysteine through phenylalanine. This entry keeps only the CDR3 DNA: 45 bases, framed from base 1. V has 1 base trimmed and J has 6 bases trimmed; junction bases matching no gene number 7. Another Seattle source contributed samples from volunteer blood donors who had recovered from COVID-19. Collaborating institutions collected whole blood in K2EDTA tubes following their own protocols. Collaborator samples were shipped for TCRbeta analysis as frozen whole blood, isolated PBMCs, or DNA extracted from either sample type.

The source material was peripheral blood. The V gene is TRBV3-1 (or the pseudogene TRBV3-2) and the J gene is TRBJ1-1; 8 central bases correspond to TRBD1. This sequence was found in a man between 18 and 29 years old who had recovered from COVID-19. The CDR3 protein sequence reads: CASSQAQGAGSEAFF. The bases read TGTGCCAGCAGCCAAGCCCAGGGGGCAGGATCTGAAGCTTTCTTT.